This T cell receptor beta chain was identified during a study of blood T cell repertoires in COVID-19. This clone was counted only a few times. V gave up 6 bases and J gave up 8 bases; unmatched junction bases: 10. Germline assignment: CDR1 SGHRS and CDR2 YFSETQ. The CDR3 length is 14 residues. TCRdb keeps only in-frame clones here, not all; method: immunoSEQ multiplex PCR. The data contain under 200,000 clones, approximately 84% of them singletons. The sample taken for sequencing was peripheral blood. The chain has TRBV5-1 and TRBJ1-2; TRBD1 matches 10 bases. The TCR originated in a woman aged 80 or over with COVID-19, enrolled during active disease. The CDR3 nucleotides read TGCGCCAGCAACCACGGGACAGGGGAGGAAGGCTACACCTTC. Translated, it gives CASNHGTGEEGYTF.